This T cell receptor beta chain was identified during a study of T cells in Graves' hyperthyroidism and ophthalmopathy. General study points: Model-based prediction identified ophthalmopathy a median 6.5 months prior to its onset. Blood shared most expanded thyroid clonotypes above 0.001.

Deletions cut 0 bases from V and 5 bases from J, with 18 bases between. Germline V gene lookup returns CDR1 DFQATT and CDR2 SNEGSKA (reference sequence). CDR3 length: 16 amino acids. From RNA transcripts, TCR beta CDR3 regions were amplified. TCR CDR3 underwent first-round RT-PCR with the HTBI primer set. TCRdb re-analysed the multiplex PCR reads in MiXCR, keeping a single row per CDR3 protein. The sample includes almost 600,000 distinct CDR3 sequences, over 11% seen only once; the top ten take less than 6%. This clonotype came up many times. Its antigen is unknown. When hyperthyroidism was first diagnosed, the blood sample was taken, preceding any ophthalmopathy symptoms.

The sample comprised blood. The chain recombines TRBV20-1 with TRBJ2-3; no clear D gene. The TCR sequence derives from a woman aged 25 to 39 with Graves' hyperthyroidism that later progressed to Graves' ophthalmopathy. Written as DNA, the CDR3 is TGCAGTGCTAGAGATGATACGAGGATAGCAGGAGATACGCAGTATTTT. Amino acid sequence: CSARDDTRIAGDTQYF.